The sequence of this TCR beta chain was determined in a study of T cells in Graves' hyperthyroidism and ophthalmopathy. Study in general: It was at initial diagnosis, before any treatment, that peripheral blood was collected. The study, taken as a whole, reports: Model output signaled ophthalmopathy a median roughly six months ahead of onset. From stable hyperthyroidism, ophthalmopathy was separated by a 13 V-J model. The blood repertoire included most of the expanded thyroid clonotypes above 0.001.

TCR beta CDR3 sequences were amplified from RNA transcripts. The TCR CDR3 was amplified in a first-round RT-PCR using the HTBI primer set. TCRdb re-called the multiplex PCR reads with MiXCR, one entry per CDR3 protein. The top ten clones hold approximately 5.3% of a sample with approximately 420,000 distinct CDR3 sequences, approximately 13% of them seen once. Comment on this clonotype: Its target is not known.

From germline, CDR1 is LNHDA and CDR2 SQIVND (reference sequence). The V end lost 4 bases, the J end lost 4 bases, and 8 bases lay between the germline ends. The CDR3 has 13 amino acids. Sequencing was performed on blood. The source is a woman between 18 and 29 years old with Graves' hyperthyroidism. The chain uses TRBV19 and TRBJ2-1; no definite D call. The CDR3 reads CASSTTVYNEQFF. CDR3 in DNA: TGTGCCAGTAGTACGACTGTATACAATGAGCAGTTCTTC.